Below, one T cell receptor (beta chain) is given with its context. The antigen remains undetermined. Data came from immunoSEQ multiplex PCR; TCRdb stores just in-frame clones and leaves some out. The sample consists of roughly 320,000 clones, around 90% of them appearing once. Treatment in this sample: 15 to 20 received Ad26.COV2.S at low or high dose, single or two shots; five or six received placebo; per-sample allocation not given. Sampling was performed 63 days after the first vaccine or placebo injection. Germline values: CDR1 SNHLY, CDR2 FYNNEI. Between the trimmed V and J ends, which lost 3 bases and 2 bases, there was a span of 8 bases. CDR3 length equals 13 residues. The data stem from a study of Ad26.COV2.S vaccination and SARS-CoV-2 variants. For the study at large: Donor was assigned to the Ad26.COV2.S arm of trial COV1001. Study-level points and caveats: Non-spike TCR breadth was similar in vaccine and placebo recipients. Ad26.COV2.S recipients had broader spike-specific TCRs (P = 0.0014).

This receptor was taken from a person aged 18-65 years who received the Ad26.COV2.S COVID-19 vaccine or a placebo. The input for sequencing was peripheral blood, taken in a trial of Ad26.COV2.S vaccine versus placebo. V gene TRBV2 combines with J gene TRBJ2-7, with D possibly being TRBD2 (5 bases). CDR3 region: CASSDSGTYEQYF. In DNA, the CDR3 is TGTGCCAGCAGTGACTCGGGGACCTACGAGCAGTACTTC.